The 5 T cell receptor beta chains reported below all come from one sample, sequenced in a study of T cell changes during pregnancy in multiple sclerosis. Produced via immunoSEQ multiplex PCR; TCRdb's table is partial and in-frame only. The sample records 29,000 or so clones, just over 90% being singletons. Source: CD8+ T cells from peripheral blood mononuclear cells, taken before pregnancy. These receptors all come from a female donor with multiple sclerosis, enrolled in a pregnancy study.

This sequence joins TRBV4-1 and TRBJ2-2; 10 bases are shared with TRBD2. Per the germline V gene, CDR1 is MGHRA and CDR2 is YSYEKL. V gave up 4 bases and J gave up 4 bases; unmatched junction bases: 12. The CDR3 is 18 residues long. CDR3 in DNA: TGCGCCAGCAGCCCTCGCTTAAAGCGGGGGGGGGTCACCGGGGAGCTGTTTTTT. Its translation: CASSPRLKRGGVTGELFF.

The chain combines TRBV4-3 with TRBJ2-1; 8 bases are a match to TRBD2. This CDR3 has 14 amino acids. The trim removed 4 bases at V and 6 bases at J, leaving 5 bases unmatched. Germline CDR1 LGHNA, CDR2 YSLEER. CDR3: CASSLGLALNEQFF. CDR3 DNA: TGCGCCAGCAGCCTCGGACTAGCTCTCAATGAGCAGTTCTTC.

The rearrangement joins TRBV4-2 to TRBJ2-3; 10 bases fit TRBD2. V was clipped by 3 bases and J by 0 bases; unmatched bases: 12. The CDR3 consists of 19 residues. The germline CDR1 and CDR2 sequences are LGHNA and YNFKEQ. CDR3 residues: CASSQRVSSGGASTDTQYF. CDR3 sequence (DNA): TGTGCCAGCAGCCAGAGGGTGAGCAGCGGGGGGGCAAGCACAGATACGCAGTATTTT.

The DNA of the CDR3 is TGTGCCAGCAGCTTAGTCGAGAACCTAATGAACACTGAAGCTTTCTTT. Its translation: CASSLVENLMNTEAFF. The chain recombines TRBV7-8 with TRBJ1-1, with D hard to call. The V gene's germline CDR1 is SGHVS and CDR2 FQNEAQ. The CDR3 spans 16 residues. V was shortened by 1 base and J by 0 bases, with 12 bases between the two germline ends.

The chain is built from TRBV6-5 and TRBJ1-4; no firm D call. The CDR3 is 12 residues long. Germline values: CDR1 MNHEY, CDR2 SVGAGI. Trimming took 3 bases from V and 8 from J, leaving 7 bases between them. The CDR3 sequence: CASSYDSEKLFF. The CDR3 bases are TGTGCCAGCAGTTATGACTCGGAAAAACTGTTTTTT.